This T cell receptor (beta chain) was sequenced for a study of blood T cell repertoires in COVID-19. Across the study: Spain, Italy and the United States supplied samples that represented acute and convalescent COVID-19. From T cells, B-cell-depleted T cells, or PBMCs came the material, which was cDNA or gDNA.

Source study methods: Amplification of reference gene primers was used by the study to estimate nucleated cell counts. The protocol was immunoSEQ multiplex PCR, while the TCRdb copy is restricted to in-frame clones and leaves out a portion. V and J calls and clone size follow that table, whereas D and trimming were derived from the DNA. The data show fewer than 350,000 clones, with around nine tenths seen just once and about 4.6% held by the top ten. The count of this clone is one. The V end was cut by 2 bases, the J end by 1 base, with 8 bases between. CDR1 is KGHSH, CDR2 LQKENI, per germline. This CDR3 region has 14 residues.

The specimen was peripheral blood. The chain couples TRBV18 to TRBJ1-1, with unresolved D. The sequence derives from a man aged 40-50 years with acute or convalescent COVID-19. This CDR3 is CASSPMTTNTEAFF. CDR3 bases: TGTGCCAGCTCACCAATGACAACGAACACTGAAGCTTTCTTT.